The entry below describes one T cell receptor beta chain. No antigen is known for it. Produced via immunoSEQ multiplex PCR; TCRdb's table is partial and in-frame only. Of around 300,000 clones in the sample, 65% to 90% were seen once. The CDR3 is 17 amino acids. V was pared by 0 bases and J by 4 bases, with 7 bases of the junction left unmatched. The germline V gene has CDR1 SGHVS and CDR2 FNYEAQ. The donors were in the 120-subject validation cohort, distinct from the 666-subject first cohort. The data were taken from a study of cytomegalovirus exposure and HLA in healthy donors. Study-wide findings and caveats: It was 150 to 200 TCR beta chains that were listed as cytomegalovirus-associated. In vitro checks showed that a few CMV-associated chains really do target CMV antigens.

This clonotype was sampled from a woman between 18 and 29 years old in good health and CMV-seronegative. Material: PBMCs. The rearrangement uses TRBV7-6 and TRBJ2-3; 10 bases are a match to TRBD2. The CDR3, as DNA: TGTGCCAGCAGCTTAGCGTCTCTAGCGGGAGCATCAGATACGCAGTATTTT. This translates into CASSLASLAGASDTQYF.